There are a few counts of the clone carrying this T cell receptor beta chain. The antigen remains unidentified. This specimen belongs to a study of long-term antiretroviral therapy in people with HIV. Points from the study as a whole: Specimens of blood were obtained during about 2004 to 2018, possibly under older ART regimens. Diversity remained lower than transplant donor controls, even though it increased after ART.

Two or more post-ART PBMC samples, plus at least one pre-ART sample, were available for each donor. With survey level as its setting, the immunoSEQ assay was v3.0. It was about 35,000-55,000 T-cell genomes per sample that sequencing targeted. The method was immunoSEQ multiplex PCR; TCRdb's version includes in-frame clones alone and lacks a portion of them. The sample consists of about 25,000 clones, about 86% of them appearing once. J lost 9 bases, V lost 4 bases, and 7 bases had no gene match. The CDR3 runs 16 residues. CDR1 and CDR2 from the germline V gene are SGHNT and YYREEE (reference sequence).

This chain uses TRBV5-4 with TRBJ2-1, with 16 bases aligning to TRBD2. This TCR was sampled from a man in his fifties or sixties with HIV. The sequences come from unsorted PBMCs, collected 1.2 years after starting antiretroviral therapy. Written as DNA, the CDR3 is TGTGCCAGCAGCCTGGGACTAGCGGGGGGGCGGGGTGAGCAGTTCTTC. Encoded protein: CASSLGLAGGRGEQFF.